This T cell receptor beta chain derives from a study of blood T cells in healthy people across ages. Next came a second PCR, run for about 6 to 12 cycles, which used a sample-barcoded 5' primer along with a J-beta primer mix. Through a template-switch adaptor with 12 random nucleotides, each cDNA molecule received a tag. A single record per CDR3 protein comes from TCRdb applying MiXCR to the 5' RACE reads. In the table there are about 1.4 million distinct CDR3 sequences, around 59% of which are singletons. The V gene lost 5 bases and the J gene lost 2 bases, with 9 bases spanning the gap. Germline assignment: CDR1 SQVTM and CDR2 ANQGSEA. The CDR3 consists of 13 residues.

Sequenced sample: blood. The clonotype originates from a man aged 18 to 30 in good health. The V gene is TRBV29-1, the J gene TRBJ2-2; weak D call: TRBD1 (5 bases). This chain's CDR3 is CSVQGANTGELFF. CDR3 DNA: TGCAGCGTTCAAGGGGCCAACACCGGGGAGCTGTTTTTT.